The rows below give T cell receptor beta chains drawn from one sample of a study of cytomegalovirus exposure and HLA in healthy donors. Profiled with immunoSEQ multiplex PCR; TCRdb holds only in-frame clones, not every one. This sample has some 260,000 clones, with about 92% found just once. The specimen was PBMCs. The receptors were gathered from a young woman in good health and CMV-seronegative. The CDR3 runs from the conserved cysteine through the conserved F or W. D genes are given only for firm matches. The size field is filled for only some rows; it gives once, few, many or a size class.

size	V	J	D	DNA	CDR3
once	TRBV27	TRBJ2-1	.	TGTGCCAGCACACGTGGGGTTGGGGACAATGAGCAGTTCTTC	CASTRGVGDNEQFF
.	TRBV27	TRBJ1-5	.	TGTGCCAGCAGTTTAACATATAGCAATCAGCCCCAGCATTTT	CASSLTYSNQPQHF
.	TRBV5-1	TRBJ2-1	TRBD2	TGCGCCAGCAGCCAGGGGGTAGCGGGAGGCGAGCAGTTCTTC	CASSQGVAGGEQFF
.	TRBV15	TRBJ2-2	.	TGTGCCACCAGCAGAGATCTGAAGGGGTGGAACACCGGGGAGCTGTTTTTT	CATSRDLKGWNTGELFF
.	TRBV6-5	TRBJ2-7	.	TGTGCCAGCAGCGCCAGGAACCCCATCGAGCAGTACTTC	CASSARNPIEQYF
.	TRBV5-1	TRBJ2-1	TRBD2	TGCGCCAGCAGCTTGGCGTTACTAGCGGGATCCAATGAGCAGTTCTTC	CASSLALLAGSNEQFF
.	TRBV21-1	TRBJ2-5	.	TGTGCCAGCAGCCGGGAGACCCAGTACTTC	CASSRETQYF
few	TRBV7-7	TRBJ2-7	TRBD2	TGTGCCAGCAGCTTAGAGGTAGCGGGAGCAAGCGAGCAGTACTTC	CASSLEVAGASEQYF
.	TRBV27	TRBJ2-5	.	TGTGCCAGCAGTTTTACGTGGGGGGAAGAGACCCAGTACTTC	CASSFTWGEETQYF
.	TRBV7-9	TRBJ1-5	.	TGTGCCAGCAGCTCAGGTGGGAGCAATCAGCCCCAGCATTTT	CASSSGGSNQPQHF
.	TRBV1	TRBJ2-1	.	TGCACCAGCAGCCAACTCCTGCCCGTCGTGGGGAATGAGCAGTTCTTC	CTSSQLLPVVGNEQFF
once	TRBV27	TRBJ1-5	TRBD1	TGTGCCAGCAGTGTGGACAGGATAAATCAGCCCCAGCATTTT	CASSVDRINQPQHF
once	TRBV6-6	TRBJ1-1	.	TGTGCCAGCAGTCCCCGGACCACTGTCACTGAAGCTTTCTTT	CASSPRTTVTEAFF
.	TRBV28	TRBJ2-5	TRBD1	TGTGCCAGCAGCACCGGACAGGGGCCAGAGACCCAGTACTTC	CASSTGQGPETQYF
.	TRBV7-9	TRBJ2-3	TRBD1	TGTGCCAGCAGCTCCGGGACAGACAGCACAGATACGCAGTATTTT	CASSSGTDSTDTQYF
.	TRBV27	TRBJ2-5	.	TGTGCCAGCAGTTCGGGGGGCGGGTATAACCAAGAGACCCAGTACTTC	CASSSGGGYNQETQYF
.	TRBV9	TRBJ2-2	.	TGTGCCAGCAGCGACCCCCTGTACGGCTCCGGGGAGCTGTTTTTT	CASSDPLYGSGELFF
.	TRBV29-1	TRBJ2-7	TRBD2	TGCAGCGCCGGGGGGGGTACAAGCTCCTACGAGCAGTACTTC	CSAGGGTSSYEQYF
.	TRBV6-6	TRBJ1-5	.	TGTGCCAGCAGTTACAGTGTGGGAAGTAATCAGCCCCAGCATTTT	CASSYSVGSNQPQHF
once	TRBV4-3	TRBJ2-2	.	TGCGCCAGCAGCCAGCGCGGGGGCGCGAACACCGGGGAGCTGTTTTTT	CASSQRGGANTGELFF
.	TRBV25-1	TRBJ2-1	TRBD1	TGTGCCAGCAGTGAACTTGGGACAGGGTCGACAGGCGGGCAGTTCTTC	CASSELGTGSTGGQFF
.	TRBV29-1	TRBJ2-7	.	TGCAGCGTGTTAGGGGACAGGGGGAGCGGGAGGGCCCGTGAGCAGTACTTC	CSVLGDRGSGRAREQYF
.	TRBV6-1	TRBJ2-1	.	TGTGCCAGCAGTGAAGCGGGGGCATTGTACAATGAGCAGTTCTTC	CASSEAGALYNEQFF
.	TRBV10-1	TRBJ2-6	TRBD2	TGCGCCAGCGGAACAAAGGGTACTAGCGTCCTCTCTGGGGCCAACGTCCTGACTTTC	CASGTKGTSVLSGANVLTF
.	TRBV30	TRBJ2-7	.	TGTGCCTGGAAGCTTAAGGGAACCCCTAGGGAGCAGTACTTC	CAWKLKGTPREQYF
.	TRBV9	TRBJ2-7	.	TGTGCCAGCAGCGTAGGAGGGACCACCTACGAGCAGTACTTC	CASSVGGTTYEQYF
.	TRBV27	TRBJ2-7	.	TGTGCCAGCAGTTTCATTCATTCCTACGAGCAGTACTTC	CASSFIHSYEQYF
.	TRBV9	TRBJ2-3	.	TGTGCCAGCAGCGATAGTGATATTGGCCACATAACAGATACGCAGTATTTT	CASSDSDIGHITDTQYF
few	TRBV28	TRBJ2-7	.	TGTGCCAGTTCGACAGTGAACTTTTTCGAGCAGTACTTC	CASSTVNFFEQYF
.	TRBV27	TRBJ2-2	TRBD1	TGTGCCAGCAGGGCGACAGGGGGGTTGGGGGAGCTGTTTTTT	CASRATGGLGELFF
.	TRBV28	TRBJ1-2	.	TGTGCCAGCAGTTTCCCTAACAGCTATGGCTACACCTTC	CASSFPNSYGYTF
.	TRBV27	TRBJ2-5	.	TGTGCCAGCAGTACCCGTGGGGGGAGGGAGACCCAGTACTTC	CASSTRGGRETQYF
.	TRBV4-3	TRBJ1-1	TRBD1	TGCGCCAGCAGCCGAGACTACAGGGGAGACACTGAAGCTTTCTTT	CASSRDYRGDTEAFF
.	TRBV30	TRBJ2-6	.	TGTGCCTGGAGTTCAGACCATTCGGGAGGGGCCAACGTCCTGACTTTC	CAWSSDHSGGANVLTF
.	TRBV5-1	TRBJ2-5	.	TGCGCCAGCAGCCCGGTCCTGATCACCCAGGGAGAGACCCAGTACTTC	CASSPVLITQGETQYF
.	TRBV5-1	TRBJ1-1	.	TGCGCCAGCAGCCCCGGGGGGAACACTGAAGCTTTCTTT	CASSPGGNTEAFF
.	TRBV1	TRBJ2-7	.	TGCACCAGCAGCCAAGGGGGTGGCCAGGGGGCCGTAGAGCAGTACTTC	CTSSQGGGQGAVEQYF
.	TRBV25-1	TRBJ2-1	TRBD1	TGTGCCAGCAGTGAAGGGTTAGGCACAGGGGAGTTCTTC	CASSEGLGTGEFF
.	TRBV5-1	TRBJ2-1	TRBD2	TGCGCCAGCAGCGGGGAGACTAGCGGATACAATGAGCAGTTCTTC	CASSGETSGYNEQFF
.	TRBV18	TRBJ2-1	TRBD2	TGTGCCAGCTCACCAGATGCGGGAGGGTACAATGAGCAGTTCTTC	CASSPDAGGYNEQFF
once	TRBV27	TRBJ2-7	.	TGTGCCAGCAGTCCCACCTACGAGCAGTACTTC	CASSPTYEQYF
.	TRBV5-8	TRBJ1-5	TRBD1	TGTGCCAGCAGCTTGGTAGGACAGGGGGCTGAGCCCCAGCATTTT	CASSLVGQGAEPQHF
.	TRBV5-4	TRBJ2-2	TRBD2	TGTGCCAGCAGCTTGTCGGGAGGCAACACCGGGGAGCTGTTTTTT	CASSLSGGNTGELFF
.	TRBV5-1	TRBJ2-7	.	TGCGCCAGCAGCCAGGACAGCGACTCCTACGAGCAGTACTTC	CASSQDSDSYEQYF
once	TRBV29-1	TRBJ2-4	.	TGCAGCGTTGAAGGACCGACAGGATCCAAAAACATTCAGTACTTC	CSVEGPTGSKNIQYF
.	TRBV28	TRBJ1-5	.	TGTGCCAGCAGTTTCGTTCTGGGTCAGCCCCAGCATTTT	CASSFVLGQPQHF